The T cell receptor (beta chain) under discussion was sequenced for a study of blood T cells in healthy people across ages. Overall study results and limits: Across the age range, TCR beta diversity per million T cells fell in a roughly linear way. PBMCs that were unsorted prevented a conclusive naive versus antigen-experienced comparison.

On this clonotype: Its cognate antigen is unknown.

This CDR3 has 18 residues. The ends were cut back, 0 bases at V and 0 bases at J, with 18 bases in the middle. The germline CDR1 and CDR2 sequences are DFQATT and SNEGSKA (reference sequence). The authors ran a second PCR of roughly 7 to 11 cycles using a sample-barcoded 5' primer and a J-beta primer mix. Paired-end reads containing CDR3 totaled no fewer than 3 million for each sample. Using its own MiXCR run on the 5' RACE reads, TCRdb lists one record per CDR3 protein. The sample records 750,000 to 950,000 distinct CDR3 sequences, about 48% being singletons. The amount of total RNA extracted per sample was at least 5.5 micrograms.

This sequence was found in an older man in good health. The rearrangement links TRBV20-1 to TRBJ2-1; TRBD2 is a possible D gene (6 bases). Sequencing used blood. CDR3 amino acids: CSARDIRTTLLSYNEQFF. CDR3 bases: TGCAGTGCTAGAGATATAAGGACTACCTTACTCTCCTACAATGAGCAGTTCTTC.